A single sample is the source of the 10 T cell receptor beta chains below, sequenced in a study of T cells after yellow fever vaccination. A single record per CDR3 protein comes from TCRdb applying MiXCR to the 5' RACE reads. The profile shows some 350,000 distinct CDR3 sequences, about 4% of them singletons. The sequencing here drew on PBMCs, taken 5 days after the yellow fever booster vaccination. These receptors came from a man in his late teens or twenties who received the YFV17D yellow fever vaccine.

This clonotype was counted many times. The chain is built from TRBV12-3 or TRBV12-4 and TRBJ2-2, with D possibly being TRBD1 (6 bases). The CDR3 is 15 amino acids. The V end lost 1 base, the J end lost 1 base, and 7 bases lay between the germline ends. The DNA of the CDR3 is TGTGCCAGCAGTTTAGGGGGGCGGAACACCGGGGAGCTGTTTTTT. Protein product: CASSLGGRNTGELFF.

The chain couples TRBV7-8 to TRBJ2-3; 11 nucleotides align to TRBD2. This CDR3 region has 16 residues. V gave up 2 bases and J gave up 4 bases; unmatched junction bases: 5. The germline V gene has CDR1 SGHVS and CDR2 FQNEAQ. The CDR3 sequence is CASSLLPGLAADTQYF. In DNA, the CDR3 is TGTGCCAGCAGCTTATTGCCGGGACTAGCGGCAGATACGCAGTATTTT.

V usage is TRBV28 and J usage is TRBJ2-3; D remains ambiguous. Trimming stripped 9 bases from V and 4 bases from J, with 11 bases between. The germline CDR1 and CDR2 sequences are MDHEN and SYDVKM. The CDR3 totals 12 residues. The CDR3 spells CASRLGPDTQYF. For the CDR3, the DNA is TGTGCCAGTCGCCTCGGTCCAGATACGCAGTATTTT.

In its sample, this clonotype was seen a few times. This chain connects TRBV12-3 or TRBV12-4 to TRBJ2-5, with D possibly matching TRBD2 (5 bases). The CDR3 has 14 residues. The ends were cut back, 3 bases at V and 4 bases at J, with 12 bases in the middle. In DNA, the CDR3 is TGTGCCAGCAGTTTCGGGAACTCACGAGAGACCCAGTACTTC. Its protein is CASSFGNSRETQYF.

This clonotype appeared many times. The chain employs TRBV5-1 and TRBJ1-2; TRBD1 matches 8 bases. Germline values: CDR1 SGHRS, CDR2 YFSETQ. The V and J ends lost 4 bases and 8 bases, in that order; junction bases with no gene match: 7. This CDR3 is 13 amino acids long. DNA for the CDR3: TGCGCCAGCAGCCCCGGACAGGGACGGGGCTACACCTTC. This sequence encodes CASSPGQGRGYTF.

This clonotype was recorded a few times. This chain joins TRBV20-1 and TRBJ2-5; no definite D call. Germline lookup yields CDR1 DFQATT and CDR2 SNEGSKA (reference sequence). The CDR3 contains 12 residues. V was shortened by 3 bases and J by 5 bases, with 10 bases between the two germline ends. The CDR3 DNA reads TGCAGTGCTAGGGGCCCGTGGGAGACCCAGTACTTC. It translates to CSARGPWETQYF.

This clonotype occurred many times. The chain has TRBV29-1 and TRBJ1-2; D may be TRBD1 (6 bases). V lost 6 bases and J 6 bases, leaving 17 bases between the germline ends. The CDR3 runs to 13 residues. Germline V gives CDR1 SQVTM, CDR2 ANQGSEA. The CDR3 DNA is TGCAGCGTGGCACCACAGGGAACCCATGGCTACACCTTC. This gives the protein CSVAPQGTHGYTF.

This clonotype was picked up many times. CDR3 residues: CASSRQGPRVGELFF. DNA for the CDR3: TGTGCCAGTTCGCGACAGGGGCCAAGGGTCGGGGAGCTGTTTTTT. The rearrangement uses TRBV2 and TRBJ2-2, with 8 bases identical to TRBD1. The CDR3 runs to 15 residues. The J segment lost 7 bases and the V segment lost 9 bases, leaving 13 bases of the junction unmatched. Germline V gene data show CDR1 as SNHLY and CDR2 as FYNNEI.

This clonotype was recorded many times. This chain connects TRBV7-3 to TRBJ2-3, with TRBD2 matching over 16 bases. The CDR3 has 18 residues. In germline, CDR1 is SGHTA, CDR2 FQGTGA. J gave up 1 base and V 5 bases, and 6 bases lay outside the gene matches. The CDR3 loop is CASSPGLAGGLGTDTQYF. The CDR3 DNA follows: TGTGCCAGCAGCCCGGGACTAGCGGGGGGGCTGGGCACAGATACGCAGTATTTT.

This chain's CDR3 is CASSLAPHQGAFF. For the CDR3, the DNA is TGTGCCAGCAGCTTAGCACCTCACCAGGGAGCTTTCTTT. The genes are TRBV7-9 and TRBJ1-1, with D perhaps matching TRBD1 (5 bases). The CDR3 runs 13 residues. Germline V gene sequence: CDR1 SEHNR, CDR2 FQNEAQ (reference sequence). Deletions cut 0 bases from V and 10 bases from J, with 12 bases between.